This T cell receptor (beta chain) was observed in a study of cytomegalovirus exposure and HLA in healthy donors. Study as a whole: A later analysis reported the 90 to 150 validation repertoires used the same platform as the 666 first-cohort repertoires.

Profiled with immunoSEQ multiplex PCR; TCRdb holds only in-frame clones, not every one. Among almost 70,000 clones listed, around 96% were seen once. Study outcomes and limitations: The study labeled about 160 TCR beta chains cytomegalovirus-associated.

Of note for this clone: The antigen is unknown.

Germline V gene lookup returns CDR1 MNHEY and CDR2 SMNVEV (reference sequence). The CDR3 has 14 residues. With 6 bases clipped from V and 8 bases from J, the junction kept 9 bases outside the gene matches. This clonotype originated in a woman between 18 and 29 years old in good health and CMV-seropositive. Sequences were obtained from PBMCs. The chain carries TRBV27 and TRBJ1-2, with TRBD1 matching over 10 bases. DNA of the CDR3: TGTGCCAGCAGCCCGGGACAGGGGCTTAACGGCTACACCTTC. Translated, it gives CASSPGQGLNGYTF.